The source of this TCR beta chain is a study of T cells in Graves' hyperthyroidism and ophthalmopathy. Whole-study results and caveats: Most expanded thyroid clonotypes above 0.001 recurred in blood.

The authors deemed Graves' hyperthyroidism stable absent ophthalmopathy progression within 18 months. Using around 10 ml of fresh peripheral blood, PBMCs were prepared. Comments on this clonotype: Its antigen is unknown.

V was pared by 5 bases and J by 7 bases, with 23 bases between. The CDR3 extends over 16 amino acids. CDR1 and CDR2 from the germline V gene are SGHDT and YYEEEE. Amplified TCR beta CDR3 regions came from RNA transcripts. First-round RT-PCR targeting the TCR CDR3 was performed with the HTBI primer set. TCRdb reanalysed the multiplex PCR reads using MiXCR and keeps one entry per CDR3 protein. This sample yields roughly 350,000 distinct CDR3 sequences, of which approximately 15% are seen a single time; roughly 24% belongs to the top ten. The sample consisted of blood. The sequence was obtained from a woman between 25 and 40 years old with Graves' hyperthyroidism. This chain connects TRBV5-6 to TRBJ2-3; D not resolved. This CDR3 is CASSSPVQSNQNTQYF. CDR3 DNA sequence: TGTGCCAGCAGTTCCCCCGTGCAGTCGAATCAGAATACGCAGTATTTT.